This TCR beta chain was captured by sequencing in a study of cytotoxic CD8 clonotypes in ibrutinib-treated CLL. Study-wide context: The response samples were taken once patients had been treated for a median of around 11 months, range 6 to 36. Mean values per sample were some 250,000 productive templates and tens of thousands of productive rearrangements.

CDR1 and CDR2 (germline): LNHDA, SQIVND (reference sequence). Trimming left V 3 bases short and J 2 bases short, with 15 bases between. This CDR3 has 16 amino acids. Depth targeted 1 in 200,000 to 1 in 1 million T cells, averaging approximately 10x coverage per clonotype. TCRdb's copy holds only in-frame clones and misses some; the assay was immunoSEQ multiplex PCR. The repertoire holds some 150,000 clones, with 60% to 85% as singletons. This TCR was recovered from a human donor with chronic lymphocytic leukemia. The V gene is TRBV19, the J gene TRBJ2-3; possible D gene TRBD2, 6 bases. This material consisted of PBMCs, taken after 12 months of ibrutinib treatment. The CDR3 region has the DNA TGTGCCAGTAGTATCGTCTTCGGGAGTATCACAGATACGCAGTATTTT. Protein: CASSIVFGSITDTQYF.